This TCR beta chain was recorded in a study of blood T cells in healthy people across ages. Sample-barcoded 5' priming and a J-beta primer mix drove a second PCR of roughly 7 to 11 cycles. A tag from a template-switch adaptor with 12 random nucleotides marked each cDNA molecule. TCRdb recomputed calls from the 5' RACE reads with MiXCR, one row per CDR3 protein. In the table there are about 1,500,000 distinct CDR3 sequences, roughly 30% of which are singletons. Caucasian individuals from Russia who were healthy and aged about 6 to 100 acted as donors. This clonotype was obtained from a woman in her twenties or thirties in good health. What was sequenced was blood.

The CDR3 protein is CSVQRELAPEQFF. The CDR3 DNA follows: TGCAGCGTACAACGAGAACTAGCGCCTGAACAGTTCTTC. The chain combines TRBV29-1 with TRBJ2-1; 7 bases are shared with TRBD2. J lost 13 bases, V lost 6 bases, and 15 bases had no gene match. The CDR3 runs 13 residues. Germline CDR1 is SQVTM and CDR2 is ANQGSEA.